These T cell receptor beta chains were read from a single sample in a study of post-analysis software for immune sequencing data. TCRdb ran MiXCR on the PCR reads and lists one entry per CDR3 protein. The sample lists around 250,000 distinct CDR3 sequences; just over 35% were seen once. The sample was blood. The receptors shown here come from a girl aged 10 to 17 with multiple sclerosis. CDR3s include the opening cysteine and the closing phenylalanine or tryptophan. D genes are given only for firm matches. Clone size, where shown, is once, few, many, or a class for clones that have expanded.

j_gene: TRBJ1-1; d_gene: .; v_gene: TRBV27; abundance: .; CDR3aa: CASRPRAYTEAFF; CDR3nt: TGTGCCAGCAGACCTAGGGCCTACACTGAAGCTTTCTTT
j_gene: TRBJ1-4; d_gene: .; v_gene: TRBV12-3/TRBV12-4; abundance: .; CDR3aa: CASTRGGPLNEKLFF; CDR3nt: TGTGCCAGCACCCGAGGAGGGCCCTTGAATGAAAAACTGTTTTTT
j_gene: TRBJ1-5; d_gene: .; v_gene: TRBV12-3/TRBV12-4; abundance: many; CDR3aa: CASLDRSSNQPQHF; CDR3nt: TGTGCCAGCCTCGACCGAAGTAGCAATCAGCCCCAGCATTTT
j_gene: TRBJ2-1; d_gene: .; v_gene: TRBV5-1; abundance: .; CDR3aa: CASSLRDSGDNEQFF; CDR3nt: TGCGCCAGCAGCTTGCGTGATAGCGGCGACAATGAGCAGTTCTTC
j_gene: TRBJ2-3; d_gene: .; v_gene: TRBV6-5; abundance: many; CDR3aa: CASSYGRSSTDTQYF; CDR3nt: TGTGCCAGCAGTTACGGGCGATCTAGCACAGATACGCAGTATTTT
j_gene: TRBJ1-2; d_gene: TRBD1; v_gene: TRBV20-1; abundance: once; CDR3aa: CSARDARGGINYGYTF; CDR3nt: TGCAGTGCTAGAGATGCCAGGGGGGGTATTAACTATGGCTACACCTTC
j_gene: TRBJ1-1; d_gene: .; v_gene: TRBV5-1; abundance: few; CDR3aa: CAGSLAGAGGGTEAFF; CDR3nt: TGCGCCGGCAGCTTGGCAGGGGCGGGGGGAGGCACTGAAGCTTTCTTT
j_gene: TRBJ2-3; d_gene: TRBD2; v_gene: TRBV4-2; abundance: .; CDR3aa: CASRAISGGPNTDTQYF; CDR3nt: TGTGCCAGCAGGGCGATTAGCGGGGGCCCAAACACAGATACGCAGTATTTT
j_gene: TRBJ1-6; d_gene: .; v_gene: TRBV5-1; abundance: .; CDR3aa: CASSLAEGSSYNSPLHF; CDR3nt: TGCGCCAGCAGCTTGGCCGAAGGGAGCTCCTATAATTCACCCCTCCACTTT
j_gene: TRBJ2-7; d_gene: TRBD2; v_gene: TRBV30; abundance: .; CDR3aa: CAWTTSGRARQYF; CDR3nt: TGTGCCTGGACGACTAGCGGGAGGGCGCGGCAGTACTTC
j_gene: TRBJ1-5; d_gene: TRBD1; v_gene: TRBV20-1; abundance: .; CDR3aa: CSASPGQGDSQPQHF; CDR3nt: TGCAGTGCTAGCCCCGGACAGGGCGACAGCCAGCCCCAGCATTTT
j_gene: TRBJ1-1; d_gene: TRBD1; v_gene: TRBV14; abundance: few; CDR3aa: CASSQAGQGEREAFF; CDR3nt: TGTGCCAGCAGCCAAGCGGGACAGGGGGAGAGAGAAGCTTTCTTT
j_gene: TRBJ2-1; d_gene: .; v_gene: TRBV5-1; abundance: many; CDR3aa: CASSPALRISYEQFF; CDR3nt: TGCGCCAGCAGCCCCGCCCTAAGGATCTCCTATGAGCAGTTCTTC
j_gene: TRBJ2-7; d_gene: .; v_gene: TRBV7-9; abundance: .; CDR3aa: CASSVLTESSYEQYF; CDR3nt: TGTGCCAGCAGCGTTTTGACGGAAAGCTCCTACGAGCAGTACTTC
j_gene: TRBJ1-2; d_gene: .; v_gene: TRBV7-2; abundance: few; CDR3aa: CASSFQTNYGYTF; CDR3nt: TGTGCCAGCAGCTTTCAGACTAACTATGGCTACACCTTC
j_gene: TRBJ2-5; d_gene: TRBD1; v_gene: TRBV4-2; abundance: .; CDR3aa: CVSSQGGQGGPYQETQYF; CDR3nt: TGTGTCAGCAGCCAAGGAGGACAGGGGGGTCCATACCAAGAGACCCAGTACTTC
j_gene: TRBJ1-5; d_gene: .; v_gene: TRBV9; abundance: many; CDR3aa: CASSVDGVVNQPQHF; CDR3nt: TGTGCCAGCAGCGTAGATGGGGTTGTAAATCAGCCCCAGCATTTT
j_gene: TRBJ2-3; d_gene: TRBD2; v_gene: TRBV6-5; abundance: .; CDR3aa: CAGSYSRLAGGPTDTQYF; CDR3nt: TGTGCCGGCAGTTACTCGAGGCTAGCGGGAGGGCCCACAGATACGCAGTATTTT
j_gene: TRBJ1-1; d_gene: .; v_gene: TRBV6-5; abundance: few; CDR3aa: CASSYSLTSWNTEAFF; CDR3nt: TGTGCCAGCAGTTACTCCCTGACGTCTTGGAACACTGAAGCTTTCTTT
j_gene: TRBJ2-2; d_gene: TRBD2; v_gene: TRBV11-2; abundance: few; CDR3aa: CASSLSSGLANTGELFF; CDR3nt: TGTGCCAGCAGCTTAAGTTCGGGACTAGCGAACACCGGGGAGCTGTTTTTT
j_gene: TRBJ2-7; d_gene: .; v_gene: TRBV9; abundance: .; CDR3aa: CASSVASHNYEQYF; CDR3nt: TGTGCCAGCAGCGTAGCGTCACACAACTACGAGCAGTACTTC
j_gene: TRBJ1-2; d_gene: .; v_gene: TRBV27; abundance: many; CDR3aa: CASSPFSAAYGYTF; CDR3nt: TGTGCCAGCAGTCCCTTCTCGGCCGCCTATGGCTACACCTTC
j_gene: TRBJ2-3; d_gene: .; v_gene: TRBV6-1; abundance: many; CDR3aa: CASSPTPRTRPGTDTQYF; CDR3nt: TGTGCCAGCAGTCCGACCCCTAGAACTAGGCCCGGCACAGATACGCAGTATTTT
j_gene: TRBJ2-3; d_gene: .; v_gene: TRBV6-5; abundance: many; CDR3aa: CASSWDTSTDTQYF; CDR3nt: TGTGCCAGTTCGTGGGATACTAGCACAGATACGCAGTATTTT
j_gene: TRBJ2-2; d_gene: .; v_gene: TRBV24-1; abundance: .; CDR3aa: CATSDFRRGPGELFF; CDR3nt: TGTGCCACCAGTGATTTCCGCAGGGGCCCCGGGGAGCTGTTTTTT
j_gene: TRBJ2-1; d_gene: TRBD2; v_gene: TRBV5-1; abundance: .; CDR3aa: CASSVGTSLKDEQFF; CDR3nt: TGCGCCAGCAGCGTGGGGACTAGCCTGAAGGATGAGCAGTTCTTC
j_gene: TRBJ1-2; d_gene: .; v_gene: TRBV12-3/TRBV12-4; abundance: .; CDR3aa: CASSLNRFYGYTF; CDR3nt: TGTGCCAGCAGTTTAAACAGATTCTATGGCTACACCTTC
j_gene: TRBJ2-7; d_gene: TRBD2; v_gene: TRBV4-1; abundance: few; CDR3aa: CASSQLMGLAGLSYNEQYF; CDR3nt: TGCGCCAGCAGCCAATTGATGGGACTAGCGGGTCTCTCCTACAATGAGCAGTACTTC
j_gene: TRBJ2-7; d_gene: .; v_gene: TRBV27; abundance: .; CDR3aa: CASSLMYNLDEQYF; CDR3nt: TGTGCCAGCAGTTTAATGTACAACTTAGACGAGCAGTACTTC
j_gene: TRBJ1-1; d_gene: TRBD1; v_gene: TRBV12-3/TRBV12-4; abundance: .; CDR3aa: CASRDRTGSGAFF; CDR3nt: TGTGCCAGCAGGGACAGGACCGGGAGTGGAGCTTTCTTT
j_gene: TRBJ2-1; d_gene: .; v_gene: TRBV29-1; abundance: .; CDR3aa: CSVEAEGEGFF; CDR3nt: TGCAGCGTTGAAGCGGAGGGAGAGGGGTTCTTC
j_gene: TRBJ2-5; d_gene: .; v_gene: TRBV6-1; abundance: many; CDR3aa: CASRLEETQYF; CDR3nt: TGTGCCAGCCGGTTGGAAGAGACCCAGTACTTC
j_gene: TRBJ1-2; d_gene: .; v_gene: TRBV27; abundance: few; CDR3aa: CASSLSGTVTNYGYTF; CDR3nt: TGTGCCAGCAGTTTATCGGGGACGGTTACTAACTATGGCTACACCTTC
j_gene: TRBJ1-5; d_gene: .; v_gene: TRBV6-1; abundance: few; CDR3aa: CASSDRVGQPQHF; CDR3nt: TGTGCCAGCAGTGACAGGGTTGGACAGCCCCAGCATTTT
j_gene: TRBJ2-1; d_gene: TRBD1; v_gene: TRBV28; abundance: many; CDR3aa: CASRTGTATLYNEQFF; CDR3nt: TGTGCCAGCAGAACCGGGACAGCCACCCTCTACAATGAGCAGTTCTTC
j_gene: TRBJ2-5; d_gene: .; v_gene: TRBV6-1; abundance: many; CDR3aa: CASSEALGGQETQYF; CDR3nt: TGTGCCAGCAGTGAAGCGTTGGGGGGTCAAGAGACCCAGTACTTC
j_gene: TRBJ2-5; d_gene: TRBD1; v_gene: TRBV20-1; abundance: .; CDR3aa: CSAAPDREQETQYF; CDR3nt: TGCAGTGCCGCCCCGGACAGGGAGCAAGAGACCCAGTACTTC
j_gene: TRBJ2-1; d_gene: .; v_gene: TRBV15; abundance: .; CDR3aa: CATRRGGNLYNEQFF; CDR3nt: TGTGCCACCAGGCGGGGTGGGAACCTCTACAATGAGCAGTTCTTC
j_gene: TRBJ1-1; d_gene: .; v_gene: TRBV5-1; abundance: many; CDR3aa: CASSFYPLQGAVGLNTEAFF; CDR3nt: TGCGCCAGCAGCTTTTATCCCCTACAGGGAGCGGTCGGCCTGAACACTGAAGCTTTCTTT
j_gene: TRBJ2-7; d_gene: .; v_gene: TRBV7-9; abundance: many; CDR3aa: CASSLEWALGEQYF; CDR3nt: TGTGCCAGCAGCTTAGAGTGGGCATTAGGCGAGCAGTACTTC
j_gene: TRBJ2-1; d_gene: TRBD1; v_gene: TRBV15; abundance: medium-sized; CDR3aa: CATSTGQGRDEQFF; CDR3nt: TGTGCCACCAGCACGGGACAGGGGCGGGATGAGCAGTTCTTC